Detailed here is one T cell receptor beta chain. Trimming at V came to 4 bases and at J to 7 bases, leaving 1 base not matched to a gene. The CDR3 extends over 14 amino acids. Germline V gene sequence: CDR1 WSHSY, CDR2 SAAADI. Generated by immunoSEQ multiplex PCR, the TCRdb table keeps only in-frame clones and is missing some. The sample contains about 680,000 clones, about three quarters of which appear only once. Subsets obtained from CD4+ cells comprised CD45RA+ naive and CD45RA-negative memory cells. This sample stems from a study of shared clonotypes between healthy human individuals. The chain combines TRBV10-2 with TRBJ2-1; 13 bases are a match to TRBD2. The sequenced sample consisted of memory CD4+ T cells sorted from blood. Regarding subset: CD45RA-negative fraction. The clonotype comes from a woman between 25 and 40 years old in good health. The CDR3 nucleotides read TGCGCCAGCAGTGGACTAGCGGGAGGTAATGAGCAGTTCTTC. Its protein is CASSGLAGGNEQFF.